This TCR beta chain was sequenced in a study of identical twins. There are many counts of this clonotype. Its antigen is unknown. Carrying unique molecular identifiers, the cDNA also gained a universal primer site through template switching. TCRdb passed the 5' RACE reads through MiXCR, listing each CDR3 protein once. In the table there are about 520,000 distinct CDR3 sequences, around 20% of which are singletons. CDR1 and CDR2 from the germline V gene are DFQATT and SNEGSKA (reference sequence). The V and J ends lost 6 bases and 5 bases respectively, with 19 bases between them. This CDR3 has 14 amino acids. The donors were all healthy and Caucasian. General study findings and limits: Weaker excess sharing between twins was seen in beta out-of-frame sequences.

These data were likewise used in another study, on T cells expressing NK-cell markers. As reported in that work: HCMV seropositivity characterized most of the eight sequenced donors, and seronegativity one.

The chain links TRBV20-1 to TRBJ2-5, with D possibly being TRBD1 (6 bases). The material sequenced was CD4+ T cells sorted from blood. This sequence was found in a young woman in good health. As DNA, the CDR3 is TGCAGTGCGTCGACAGGTCACGAACAGGAGACCCAGTACTTC. Residues: CSASTGHEQETQYF.